Presented here are 29 T cell receptor beta chains from one specimen sequenced in a study of OX40 agonist ivuxolimab in advanced cancers. Only in-frame clones appear in the TCRdb table, and some are missing; sequencing was by immunoSEQ multiplex PCR. The sample carries roughly 110,000 clones, around 93% recorded once. Sequences were derived from CD4+ or CD8+ T cells sorted from blood, sampled in a trial of the OX40 agonist ivuxolimab. These receptors all stem from an adult with an advanced solid tumor such as melanoma, head and neck, liver or kidney cancer.

V and J are TRBV18 and TRBJ1-3; D ambiguous. The germline V gene has CDR1 KGHSH and CDR2 LQKENI. The germline V and J ends were trimmed by 3 bases and 0 bases, with 6 bases remaining between them. The CDR3 contains 14 residues. The CDR3 nucleotides read TGTGCCAGCTCACCTAACCTCTCTGGAAACACCATATATTTT. Protein product: CASSPNLSGNTIYF.

The V and J genes are TRBV10-3 and TRBJ2-2, with D unclear. Looked up from germline, CDR1 is ENHRY and CDR2 is SYGVKD. This CDR3 is built from 14 residues. V shed 0 bases and J shed 4 bases, with 6 bases lying between them. For the CDR3, the DNA is TGTGCCATCAGTGAGTCGAGCTTCACCGGGGAGCTGTTTTTT. This gives the protein CAISESSFTGELFF.

The chain is built from TRBV4-2 and TRBJ2-1; D might be TRBD2 (6 bases). The CDR3 runs 18 residues. Germline CDR1 and CDR2: LGHNA and YNFKEQ. V was cut by 1 base and J by 7 bases, with 23 bases left in between. The CDR3 DNA sequence: TGTGCCAGCAGCCAAGCGGGCAACGAACCGGGAGTAACGAATGAGCAGTTCTTC. Its translation: CASSQAGNEPGVTNEQFF.

The J gene is TRBJ2-3, the V gene TRBV28; maybe TRBD2 (6 bases). V was clipped by 2 bases and J by 2 bases, with 11 bases between them. Germline V CDR1 and CDR2: MDHEN, SYDVKM. The CDR3 is 15 residues long. In nucleotides, the CDR3 is TGTGCCAGCAGTTTAGGCGGGGCGTTCACAGATACGCAGTATTTT. It translates to CASSLGGAFTDTQYF.

CDR3 sequence reads: CASSLVSDDNSPLHF. DNA for the CDR3: TGTGCCAGCAGCTTAGTGTCGGACGATAATTCACCCCTCCACTTT. The chain couples TRBV7-3 to TRBJ1-6; D gene ambiguous. The V end was cut by 2 bases, the J end by 5 bases, with 10 bases between. CDR3 length: 15 amino acids. The germline V gene has CDR1 SGHTA and CDR2 FQGTGA.

The V gene is TRBV5-4, the J gene TRBJ2-7, with D perhaps being TRBD1 or TRBD2 (5 bases each). CDR3 length equals 14 residues. Germline-derived CDR1 and CDR2 are SGHNT and YYREEE (reference sequence). V was shortened by 4 bases and J by 5 bases, with 16 bases between the two germline ends. The CDR3 sequence is CASSTTLAGNEQYF. CDR3 bases: TGTGCCAGCAGCACAACCCTAGCAGGGAACGAGCAGTACTTC.

In this sample, this clone turned up once. The rearrangement uses TRBV7-9 and TRBJ1-3; unclear D gene. The CDR3 contains 13 residues. Trimming removed 5 bases at V and 4 bases at J, with 9 bases between. The germline CDR1 and CDR2 sequences are SEHNR and FQNEAQ (reference sequence). The CDR3 DNA reads TGTGCCAGCAGCCCGGTTCGGGGAAACACCATATATTTT. Translated, it gives CASSPVRGNTIYF.

This chain connects TRBV2 to TRBJ1-3; D possibly corresponds to TRBD1 (5 bases). With 4 bases removed from V and 4 bases from J, the gap between germline ends came to 14 bases. The CDR3 loop spans 15 amino acids. Germline lookup yields CDR1 SNHLY and CDR2 FYNNEI. CDR3 DNA: TGTGCCAGCAGTGGGGGACGGATGCGCGGAAACACCATATATTTT. This encodes CASSGGRMRGNTIYF.

The chain uses TRBV27 and TRBJ1-5; 7 nucleotides match TRBD1. The CDR3 extends over 15 amino acids. The junction had 7 bases not matched to a gene; V was cut back by 8 bases and J by 0 bases. The germline V gene encodes CDR1 MNHEY and CDR2 SMNVEV (reference sequence). CDR3 DNA sequence: TGTGCCAGCGCTCCCGGGACAGATAGCAATCAGCCCCAGCATTTT. Translating it yields CASAPGTDSNQPQHF.

This chain joins TRBV7-3 and TRBJ2-7; D ambiguous. V lost 2 bases, J lost 5 bases, and 13 bases lay in between. CDR3 size: 14 residues. CDR1 SGHTA and CDR2 FQGTGA come from the germline V gene. CDR3 sequence reads: CASSLLGVLDEQYF. The DNA for the CDR3 is TGTGCCAGCAGCTTACTTGGGGTTTTGGACGAGCAGTACTTC.

This chain uses TRBV5-3 with TRBJ2-2, with TRBD2 matching over 9 bases. Being an ORF, TRBV5-3 has a function that is uncertain. The V and J ends lost 4 bases and 2 bases, in that order; junction bases with no gene match: 21. The CDR3 loop spans 21 amino acids. CDR3 protein: CARSPTHSSPSGKVNTGELFF. The CDR3 DNA is TGTGCCAGAAGCCCAACACATTCTTCCCCTAGCGGGAAAGTAAACACCGGGGAGCTGTTTTTT.

The V and J genes are TRBV5-1 and TRBJ2-4; D uncertain. CDR3 length: 13 amino acids. V lost 0 bases, J lost 6 bases, and 7 bases lay in between. Germline CDR1 is SGHRS and CDR2 is YFSETQ. The CDR3 spells CASSLGSRNIQYF. Here the CDR3 DNA reads TGCGCCAGCAGCTTGGGCAGTCGAAACATTCAGTACTTC.

The chain uses TRBV29-1 and TRBJ2-1; the match to TRBD2 covers 13 bases. V lost 3 bases, J lost 13 bases, and 6 bases stayed unmatched. The germline V gene has CDR1 SQVTM and CDR2 ANQGSEA. This CDR3 contains 13 residues. CDR3: CSVDGTSGVGQFF. DNA for the CDR3: TGCAGCGTTGACGGGACTAGCGGGGTGGGTCAGTTCTTC.

This clone was recorded once. CDR3 DNA sequence: TGTGCCAGCAGCTTAGTAGGCGGGGGCGGTTACAATGAGCAGTTCTTC. It is translated as CASSLVGGGGYNEQFF. The chain couples TRBV11-3 to TRBJ2-1; tentative D call: TRBD2 (7 bases). The CDR3 has 16 residues. V was pared by 1 base and J by 4 bases, with 14 bases between. CDR1 is SGHNT and CDR2 is YENEEA in the germline V gene.

The V and J genes are TRBV7-2 and TRBJ2-7; 9 positions match TRBD2. The trim removed 4 bases at V and 4 bases at J, leaving 8 bases unmatched. CDR1 and CDR2 (germline): SGHTA, FQGNSA. This CDR3 comprises 15 residues. The CDR3 DNA sequence: TGTGCCAGCAGCTCGACAGCGGGAGGATCGTACGAGCAGTACTTC. This sequence encodes CASSSTAGGSYEQYF.

This chain joins TRBV5-8 and TRBJ1-2; perhaps TRBD1 as D (5 bases). The CDR3 is made up of 14 amino acids. The ends were cut back, 5 bases at V and 2 bases at J, with 13 bases in the middle. Germline V gene sequence: CDR1 SGHTS, CDR2 YDEGEE. The CDR3 is CASRLSGRNYGYTF. The CDR3 bases are TGTGCCAGCAGGTTATCAGGGCGCAACTATGGCTACACCTTC. Complete variable domain (other parts from reference TRBV5-8 and TRBJ1-2): EAGVTQSPTHLIKTRGQQATLRCSPISGHTSVYWYQQALGLGLQFLLWYDEGEERNRGNFPPRFSGRQFPNYSSELNVNALELEDSALYLCASRLSGRNYGYTFGSGTRLTVV.

The chain recombines TRBV4-3 with TRBJ1-2; TRBD1 is a possible D gene (6 bases). Between the trimmed V and J ends, which lost 0 bases and 6 bases, there was a span of 11 bases. This CDR3 has 14 amino acids. CDR1 and CDR2 (germline): LGHNA, YSLEER. CDR3 bases: TGCGCCAGCAGCCAAGAATGGGGGCTGGATGGCTACACCTTC. Its protein product is CASSQEWGLDGYTF.

The J gene is TRBJ2-1, the V gene TRBV5-4, with 11 bases aligning to TRBD2. J gave up 6 bases and V 3 bases, and 11 bases lay outside the gene matches. The CDR3 totals 17 residues. CDR1 and CDR2 (germline): SGHNT, YYREEE (reference sequence). The CDR3 DNA reads TGTGCCAGCAGCTCTTGGATCGGTAGCGGGAGGGGCAATGAGCAGTTCTTC. Amino acids: CASSSWIGSGRGNEQFF.

The chain carries TRBV11-3 and TRBJ2-3, with TRBD2 as a possible D gene (6 bases). Per the germline V gene, CDR1 is SGHNT and CDR2 is YENEEA. The CDR3 length is 14 residues. V lost 6 bases and J lost 3, with 13 bases in between. CDR3 loop: CASSSKSGTDTQYF. Here the CDR3 DNA reads TGTGCCAGCAGTTCGAAGAGCGGGACAGATACGCAGTATTTT.

The chain links TRBV6-5 to TRBJ2-7; D might be TRBD1 (6 bases). Per the germline V gene, CDR1 is MNHEY and CDR2 is SVGAGI. This CDR3 has 13 residues. V gave up 4 bases and J gave up 8 bases, with 15 bases separating them. Written as DNA, the CDR3 is TGTGCCAGCAGTTTAACACCGGGGACACAGCAGTACTTC. This gives the protein CASSLTPGTQQYF.

The chain couples TRBV7-2 to TRBJ1-3, with 7 bases lining up with TRBD1. Trimming removed 5 bases from V and 0 bases from J; junction bases left unmatched: 10. CDR1 SGHTA and CDR2 FQGNSA come from the germline V gene. This CDR3 has 17 residues. CDR3 sequence reads: CASSPTGTANSGNTIYF. In DNA, the CDR3 is TGTGCCAGCAGCCCGACCGGGACAGCGAACTCTGGAAACACCATATATTTT.

The chain has TRBV28 and TRBJ2-4; TRBD2 is a possible D gene (6 bases). Germline CDR1 is MDHEN and CDR2 is SYDVKM. The V gene lost 10 bases and the J gene lost 0 bases, with 28 bases spanning the gap. The CDR3 consists of 19 residues. The CDR3 DNA reads TGTGCCACCAGCCGTACCGGGACTCGTCAATTTCTAGCCAAAAACATTCAGTACTTC. Amino acid sequence: CATSRTGTRQFLAKNIQYF.

This sequence joins TRBV18 and TRBJ2-5, with D unresolved. Germline CDR1 reads KGHSH; CDR2 reads LQKENI. V lost 1 base and J lost 3, with 3 bases in between. The CDR3 consists of 12 residues. This chain's CDR3 is CASSPQEETQYF. CDR3 nucleotides: TGTGCCAGCTCACCACAGGAAGAGACCCAGTACTTC.

The J gene is TRBJ1-5, the V gene TRBV7-2; a weak D match, TRBD1 (5 bases). CDR3 size: 14 residues. CDR1 and CDR2 (germline): SGHTA, FQGNSA. Trimming shortened V by 5 bases and J by 6 bases, and 14 bases separated the two germline ends. The CDR3, as DNA: TGTGCCAGCAGCCGGGGGGGGATAGGTCAGCCCCAGCATTTT. It yields the protein CASSRGGIGQPQHF.

The chain recombines TRBV5-6 with TRBJ1-2, with D possibly being TRBD1 (5 bases). This CDR3 has 16 amino acids. V lost 0 bases and J 4 bases, leaving 16 bases between the germline ends. From germline, CDR1 is SGHDT and CDR2 YYEEEE. The CDR3 nucleotides are TGTGCCAGCAGCTTGGCGGAAATGAGTCAGGGCTATGGCTACACCTTC. It translates to CASSLAEMSQGYGYTF.

V gene TRBV6-1 combines with J gene TRBJ2-7; 12 nucleotides match TRBD2. CDR3 length equals 15 residues. Trimming removed 3 bases from V and 6 bases from J; junction bases left unmatched: 6. Germline V gene data show CDR1 as MNHNS and CDR2 as SASEGT. CDR3 protein: CASSELAGGPGEQYF. DNA of the CDR3: TGTGCCAGCAGTGAGCTAGCGGGAGGGCCTGGCGAGCAGTACTTC.

There are a few counts of this clone. The DNA of the CDR3 is TGTGCCTGGAGGCGGACAGCGGGTCCCCTCCACTTT. Its protein product is CAWRRTAGPLHF. The V call is TRBV30, the J call TRBJ1-6; TRBD1 might be the D (6 bases). The ends were cut back, 3 bases at V and 13 bases at J, with 13 bases in the middle. This CDR3 spans 12 amino acids. CDR1 is GTSNPN, CDR2 SVGIG, per germline (reference sequence).

The J gene is TRBJ2-2, the V gene TRBV11-2; D is unresolved. The germline V and J ends were trimmed by 1 base and 6 bases, with 6 bases remaining between them. Per the germline V gene, CDR1 is SGHAT and CDR2 is FQNNGV. CDR3 length: 13 amino acids. The CDR3 here is CASSLASSGELFF. CDR3 sequence (DNA): TGTGCCAGCAGCTTAGCATCGTCCGGGGAGCTGTTTTTT.

The CDR3 protein is CASSESGTGTGELFF. The CDR3 nucleotides are TGTGCCAGCAGTGAATCCGGCACAGGCACCGGGGAGCTGTTTTTT. V gene TRBV25-1 combines with J gene TRBJ2-2, with D maybe TRBD1 (5 bases). The germline gives CDR1 MGHDK, CDR2 SYGVNS. The V end lost 1 base, the J end lost 4 bases, and 10 bases lay between the germline ends. The CDR3 totals 15 residues.